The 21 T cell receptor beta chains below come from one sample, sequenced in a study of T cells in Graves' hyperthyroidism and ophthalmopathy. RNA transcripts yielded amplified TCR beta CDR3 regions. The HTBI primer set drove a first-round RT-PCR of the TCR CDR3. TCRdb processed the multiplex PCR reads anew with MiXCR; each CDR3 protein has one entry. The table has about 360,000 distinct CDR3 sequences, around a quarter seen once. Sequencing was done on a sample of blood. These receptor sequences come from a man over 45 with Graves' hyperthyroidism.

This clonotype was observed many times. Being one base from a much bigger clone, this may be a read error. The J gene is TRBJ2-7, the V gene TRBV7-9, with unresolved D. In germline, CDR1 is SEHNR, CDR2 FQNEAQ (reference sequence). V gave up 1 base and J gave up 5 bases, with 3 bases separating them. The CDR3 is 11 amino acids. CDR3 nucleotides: TGTGCCAGCAGCTTAGGGGACGAGCAGTACTTC. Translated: CASSLGDEQYF.

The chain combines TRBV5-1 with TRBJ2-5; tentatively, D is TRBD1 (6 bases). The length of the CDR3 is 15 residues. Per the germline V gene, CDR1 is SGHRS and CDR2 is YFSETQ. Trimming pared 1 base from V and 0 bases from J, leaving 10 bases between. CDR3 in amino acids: CASSLTRDNQETQYF. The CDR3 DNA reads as TGCGCCAGCAGCTTGACCCGGGACAACCAAGAGACCCAGTACTTC.

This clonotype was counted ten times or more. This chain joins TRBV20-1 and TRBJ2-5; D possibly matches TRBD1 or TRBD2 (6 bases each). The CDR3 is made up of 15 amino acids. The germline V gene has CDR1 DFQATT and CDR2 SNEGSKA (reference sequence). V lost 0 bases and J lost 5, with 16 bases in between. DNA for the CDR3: TGCAGTGCTAGAGATCTCACCGGAGGGGGGGAGACCCAGTACTTC. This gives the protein CSARDLTGGGETQYF.

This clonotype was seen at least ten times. CDR3 bases: TGTGCCAGCAGACCGACTCACAATGAGCAGTTCTTC. This gives the protein CASRPTHNEQFF. The V and J genes are TRBV7-2 and TRBJ2-1; D remains unclear. Trimming shortened V by 6 bases and J by 5 bases, and 8 bases separated the two germline ends. Germline CDR1 and CDR2: SGHTA and FQGNSA. The CDR3 has 12 amino acids.

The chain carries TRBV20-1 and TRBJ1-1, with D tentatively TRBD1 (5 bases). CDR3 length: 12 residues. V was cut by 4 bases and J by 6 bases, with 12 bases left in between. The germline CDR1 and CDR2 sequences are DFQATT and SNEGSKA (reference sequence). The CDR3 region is CSATLWGSEAFF. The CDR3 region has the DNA TGCAGTGCTACACTTTGGGGGTCTGAAGCTTTCTTT.

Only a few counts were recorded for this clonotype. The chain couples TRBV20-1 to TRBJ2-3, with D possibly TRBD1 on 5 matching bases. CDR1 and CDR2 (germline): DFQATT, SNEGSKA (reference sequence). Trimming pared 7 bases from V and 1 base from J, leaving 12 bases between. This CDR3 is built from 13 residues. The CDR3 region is CSVQGEGTDTQYF. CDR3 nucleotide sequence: TGCAGTGTCCAGGGTGAAGGCACAGATACGCAGTATTTT.

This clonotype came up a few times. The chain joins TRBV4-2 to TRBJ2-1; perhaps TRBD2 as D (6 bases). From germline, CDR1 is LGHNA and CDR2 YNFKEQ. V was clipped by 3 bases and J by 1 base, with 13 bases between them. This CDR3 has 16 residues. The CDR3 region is CASSQTVGSSYNEQFF. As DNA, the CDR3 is TGTGCCAGCAGCCAGACGGTCGGGAGTTCCTACAATGAGCAGTTCTTC.

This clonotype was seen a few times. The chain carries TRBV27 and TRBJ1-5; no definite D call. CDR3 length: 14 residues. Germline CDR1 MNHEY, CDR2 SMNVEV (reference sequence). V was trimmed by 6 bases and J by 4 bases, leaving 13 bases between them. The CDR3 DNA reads TGTGCCAGCAGCCCTGGCGGGGAAAATCAGCCCCAGCATTTT. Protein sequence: CASSPGGENQPQHF.

In nucleotides, the CDR3 is TGCGCCAGCAGCTGGACCGGGACAACCTCCTACGAGCAGTACTTC. It codes for CASSWTGTTSYEQYF. This chain uses TRBV5-1 with TRBJ2-7; tentatively, D is TRBD1 (6 bases). Germline V gene sequence: CDR1 SGHRS, CDR2 YFSETQ. The CDR3 consists of 15 residues. The ends were cut back, 3 bases at V and 0 bases at J, with 13 bases in the middle.

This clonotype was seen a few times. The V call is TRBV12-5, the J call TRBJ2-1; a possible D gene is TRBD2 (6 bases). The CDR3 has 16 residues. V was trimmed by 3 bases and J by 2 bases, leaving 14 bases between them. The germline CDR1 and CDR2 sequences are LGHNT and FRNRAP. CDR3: CASGLEGGPTYNEQFF. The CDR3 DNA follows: TGTGCTAGTGGTTTAGAAGGAGGGCCCACCTACAATGAGCAGTTCTTC.

This CDR3 is CASSLGWLTGEAFF. CDR3 DNA: TGTGCCAGCAGCTTAGGTTGGTTGACAGGCGAAGCTTTCTTT. The genes are TRBV7-9 and TRBJ1-1, with a possible D match to TRBD1 (6 bases). The CDR3 is 14 residues long. Trimming removed 1 base from V and 8 bases from J, with 14 bases in between. Germline CDR1 SEHNR, CDR2 FQNEAQ (reference sequence).

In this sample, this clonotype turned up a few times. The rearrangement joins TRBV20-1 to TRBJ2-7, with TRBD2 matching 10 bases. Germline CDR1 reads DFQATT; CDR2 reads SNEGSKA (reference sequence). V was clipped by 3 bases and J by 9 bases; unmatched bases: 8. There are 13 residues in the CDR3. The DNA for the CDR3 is TGCAGTGCTAGGCCTAGCGGGAGATCTGGGCAGTACTTC. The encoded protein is CSARPSGRSGQYF.

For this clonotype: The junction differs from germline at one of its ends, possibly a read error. This CDR3 is CASSILAGAYERYF. The CDR3 DNA reads TGCGCCAGCAGCATCCTAGCGGGGGCCTACGAGCGGTACTTC. This sequence joins TRBV5-1 and TRBJ2-7; 10 bases agree with TRBD2. CDR3 length: 14 amino acids. Germline lookup yields CDR1 SGHRS and CDR2 YFSETQ.

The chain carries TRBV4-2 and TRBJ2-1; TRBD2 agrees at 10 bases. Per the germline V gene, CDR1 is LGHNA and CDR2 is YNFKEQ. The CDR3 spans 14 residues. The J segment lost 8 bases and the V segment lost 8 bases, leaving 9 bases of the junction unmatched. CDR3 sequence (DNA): TGTGCCAGCTCCCGGGAGCGGGAGGGGGATGAGCAGTTCTTC. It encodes CASSREREGDEQFF.

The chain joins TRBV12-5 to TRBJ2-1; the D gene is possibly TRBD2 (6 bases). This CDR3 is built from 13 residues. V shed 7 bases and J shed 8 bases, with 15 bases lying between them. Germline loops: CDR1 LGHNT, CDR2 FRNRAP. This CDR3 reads CASAPRTIDEQFF. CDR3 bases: TGTGCTAGTGCTCCCAGGACTATCGATGAGCAGTTCTTC.

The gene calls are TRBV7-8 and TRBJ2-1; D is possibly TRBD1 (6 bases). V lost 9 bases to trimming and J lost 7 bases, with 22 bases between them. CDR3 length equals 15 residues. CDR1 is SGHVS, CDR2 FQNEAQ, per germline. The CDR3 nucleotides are TGTGCCAGTAGCCTCCGGGTGGGGGCTGGGAATGAGCAGTTCTTC. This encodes CASSLRVGAGNEQFF.

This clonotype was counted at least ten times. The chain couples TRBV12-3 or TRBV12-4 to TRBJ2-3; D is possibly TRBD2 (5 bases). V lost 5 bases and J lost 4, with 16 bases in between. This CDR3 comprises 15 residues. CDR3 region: CASSPTIAVSDTQYF. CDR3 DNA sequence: TGTGCCAGCAGTCCGACTATCGCAGTCTCAGATACGCAGTATTTT.

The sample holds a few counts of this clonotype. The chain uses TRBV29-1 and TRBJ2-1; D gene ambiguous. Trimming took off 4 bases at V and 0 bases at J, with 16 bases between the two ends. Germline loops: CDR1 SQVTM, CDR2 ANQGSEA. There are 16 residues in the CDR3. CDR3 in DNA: TGCAGCGTTGGTCTAATGAGTTGGAGCTCCTACAATGAGCAGTTCTTC. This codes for CSVGLMSWSSYNEQFF.

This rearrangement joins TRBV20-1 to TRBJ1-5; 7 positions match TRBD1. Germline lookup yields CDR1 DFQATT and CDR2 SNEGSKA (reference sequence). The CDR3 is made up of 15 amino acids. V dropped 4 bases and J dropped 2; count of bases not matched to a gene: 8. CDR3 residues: CSATRQGGGNQPQHF. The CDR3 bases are TGCAGTGCTACCCGACAGGGTGGCGGCAATCAGCCCCAGCATTTT.

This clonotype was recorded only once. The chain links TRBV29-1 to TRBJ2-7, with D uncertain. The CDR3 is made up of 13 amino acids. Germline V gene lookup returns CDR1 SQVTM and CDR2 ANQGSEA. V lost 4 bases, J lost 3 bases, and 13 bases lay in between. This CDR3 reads CSVGLEMDYEQYF. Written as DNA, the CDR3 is TGCAGCGTTGGATTGGAGATGGACTACGAGCAGTACTTC.

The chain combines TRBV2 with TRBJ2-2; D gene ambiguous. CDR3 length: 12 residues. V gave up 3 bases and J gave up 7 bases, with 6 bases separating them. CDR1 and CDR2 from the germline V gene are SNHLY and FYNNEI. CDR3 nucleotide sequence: TGTGCCAGCAGTGATGCTGGCGGGGAGCTGTTTTTT. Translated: CASSDAGGELFF. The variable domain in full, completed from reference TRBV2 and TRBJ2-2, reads EPEVTQTPSHQVTQMGQEVILRCVPISNHLYFYWYRQILGQKVEFLVSFYNNEISEKSEIFDDQFSVERPDGSNFTLKIRSTKLEDSAMYFCASSDAGGELFFGEGSRLTVL.